Below, 11 T cell receptor beta chains from the same sample are listed, as sequenced in a study of T cell responses to AZD1222 COVID-19 vaccine. Using immunoSEQ multiplex PCR, the repertoire was profiled, and TCRdb retains in-frame clones only, with some absent. The sample lists roughly 150,000 clones; roughly 84% were seen once. The sample consisted of peripheral blood, taken on day 0 of AZD1222 vaccination. These TCRs come from an adult in good health.

The rearrangement joins TRBV7-6 to TRBJ1-3; D is unresolved. Germline assignment: CDR1 SGHVS and CDR2 FNYEAQ. The ends were cut back, 6 bases at V and 8 bases at J, with 23 bases in the middle. There are 16 residues in the CDR3. CDR3 sequence: CASSFRMGIKADTIYF. The CDR3 DNA sequence: TGTGCCAGCAGTTTTAGGATGGGGATTAAGGCGGACACCATATATTTT.

CDR3: CASQPRAENSPLHF. CDR3 nucleotide sequence: TGTGCCAGCCAGCCCCGGGCGGAGAATTCACCCCTCCACTTT. The chain combines TRBV28 with TRBJ1-6; D unresolved. This CDR3 has 14 amino acids. CDR1 is MDHEN and CDR2 is SYDVKM in the germline V gene. The germline V and J ends were trimmed by 8 bases and 7 bases, with 15 bases remaining between them.

The chain employs TRBV7-5 and TRBJ1-4; the table assigns TRBD1, which was not confirmed against the DNA. TRBV7-5 is listed as a pseudogene. The CDR3 has 14 residues. CDR3: CARSSDSFREKLFF. The CDR3 region has the DNA TGTGCCAGAAGCTCCGACAGTTTTCGAGAAAAACTGTTTTTT.

The chain couples TRBV19 to TRBJ2-2; D is uncertain. The CDR3 consists of 14 residues. Trimming removed 3 bases from V and 0 bases from J, with 5 bases in between. In germline, CDR1 is LNHDA, CDR2 SQIVND (reference sequence). The CDR3 protein is CASSIQSNTGELFF. The CDR3 DNA is TGTGCCAGTAGTATTCAGTCGAACACCGGGGAGCTGTTTTTT.

The chain uses TRBV28 and TRBJ1-4; D uncertain. With 5 bases removed from V and 6 bases from J, the gap between germline ends came to 10 bases. Germline V CDR1 and CDR2: MDHEN, SYDVKM. The CDR3 totals 13 residues. CDR3 protein: CASSPAGYEKLFF. DNA for the CDR3: TGTGCCAGCAGTCCGGCGGGGTATGAAAAACTGTTTTTT.

This chain uses TRBV7-2 with TRBJ1-1; D gene uncertain. CDR1 is SGHTA, CDR2 FQGNSA, per germline. CDR3 length: 13 amino acids. Deletions cut 4 bases from V and 1 base from J, with 7 bases between. CDR3 amino acids: CASSYQQNTEAFF. CDR3 in DNA: TGTGCCAGCAGCTACCAACAGAACACTGAAGCTTTCTTT.

The chain joins TRBV5-1 to TRBJ1-6; D is possibly TRBD1 (6 bases). The CDR3 runs to 15 residues. V was clipped by 0 bases and J by 6 bases, with 10 bases between them. CDR1 is SGHRS and CDR2 is YFSETQ in the germline V gene. CDR3 coding DNA: TGCGCCAGCAGCTTGGCCGGGACACGTAATTCACCCCTCCACTTT. As protein: CASSLAGTRNSPLHF.

The V and J genes are TRBV3-1 (or the pseudogene TRBV3-2) and TRBJ1-6; D ambiguous. V was cut by 1 base and J by 7 bases, with 11 bases left in between. This CDR3 comprises 15 residues. Germline V gene lookup returns CDR1 LGHDT and CDR2 YNNKEL (reference sequence). As DNA, the CDR3 is TGTGCCAGCAGCCAAGCATTGGGCTCCAATTCACCCCTCCACTTT. This translates into CASSQALGSNSPLHF.

J is TRBJ1-4 and V is TRBV28, with TRBD1 identical over 9 bases. The CDR3 extends over 15 amino acids. CDR1 is MDHEN, CDR2 SYDVKM, per germline. J gave up 5 bases and V 6 bases, and 7 bases lay outside the gene matches. CDR3 nucleotide sequence: TGTGCCAGCAGCTTCTCCGGGACAGGGAATGAAAAACTGTTTTTT. This sequence encodes CASSFSGTGNEKLFF.

CDR3 nucleotides: TGTGCCAGCCAGGTCACGCCGTGGGCAAGCACAGATACGCAGTATTTT. As protein: CASQVTPWASTDTQYF. This rearrangement joins TRBV19 to TRBJ2-3; D uncertain. The length of the CDR3 is 16 residues. Germline loops: CDR1 LNHDA, CDR2 SQIVND (reference sequence). Trimming left V 9 bases short and J 0 bases short, with 19 bases between.

The chain has TRBV5-4 and TRBJ2-7; 11 bases line up with TRBD1. The V segment lost 4 bases and the J segment 3 bases; nucleotides outside the gene matches: 0. Germline values: CDR1 SGHNT, CDR2 YYREEE (reference sequence). The CDR3 sequence is 13 residues long. The CDR3 is CASSGTGGYEQYF. The CDR3 DNA follows: TGTGCCAGCAGCGGGACAGGGGGCTACGAGCAGTACTTC.